Below are 17 T cell receptor beta chains sequenced from a single sample in a study of T cells after yellow fever vaccination. TCRdb re-called the 5' RACE reads with MiXCR, one entry per CDR3 protein. The sample carries 310,000 or so distinct CDR3 sequences, roughly 3.5% recorded once. Sequences were derived from PBMCs, sampled on the day of the yellow fever booster vaccination. Receptors originate from a man aged 18 to 30 who received the YFV17D yellow fever vaccine.

This clonotype occurred a few times. The chain uses TRBV6-2 or TRBV6-3 and TRBJ1-1; D is perhaps TRBD1 (5 bases). This CDR3 comprises 16 residues. The V gene's germline CDR1 is MNHEY and CDR2 SVGEGT. V lost 5 bases and J lost 2, with 18 bases in between. The CDR3 nucleotides are TGTGCCAGCAGTCCCCTATTGTCCCAGGGAAACACTGAAGCTTTCTTT. It yields the protein CASSPLLSQGNTEAFF.

This clonotype was seen a handful of times. The chain carries TRBV29-1 and TRBJ2-7; D possibly corresponds to TRBD2 (6 bases). Germline V gene lookup returns CDR1 SQVTM and CDR2 ANQGSEA. V gave up 3 bases and J gave up 2 bases, with 11 bases separating them. The CDR3 spans 13 residues. The CDR3 loop is CSVEAGIPYEQYF. The CDR3 nucleotides are TGCAGCGTTGAGGCGGGGATACCCTACGAGCAGTACTTC.

This clonotype showed up many times. The chain links TRBV28 to TRBJ1-6; weak D call: TRBD1 (5 bases). Germline V lookup: CDR1 MDHEN, CDR2 SYDVKM. This CDR3 has 16 amino acids. Trimming pared 6 bases from V and 7 bases from J, leaving 19 bases between. CDR3 protein: CASRPNAGSGNSPLHF. The CDR3 DNA reads as TGTGCCAGCAGACCTAACGCAGGGTCGGGAAATTCACCCCTCCACTTT.

This clonotype was seen a few times. The rearrangement joins TRBV6-1 to TRBJ2-5; TRBD1 aligns across 9 bases. CDR1 and CDR2 (germline): MNHNS, SASEGT. Germline trimming cut 1 base from V and 5 bases from J; bases unmatched to any gene: 23. The CDR3 extends over 21 amino acids. CDR3 residues: CASSEVYTPRGGGQGRETQYF. The DNA of the CDR3 is TGTGCCAGCAGTGAAGTTTACACCCCCCGGGGCGGGGGACAGGGCCGGGAGACCCAGTACTTC.

The chain uses TRBV3-1 and TRBJ1-2; D gene uncertain. Trimming took 4 bases from V and 3 from J, leaving 12 bases between them. CDR1 is LGHDT, CDR2 YNNKEL, per germline (reference sequence). CDR3 size: 14 residues. CDR3 in amino acids: CASSRESSYYGYTF. In DNA form, the CDR3 reads TGTGCCAGCAGCCGGGAGAGTTCCTACTATGGCTACACCTTC.

This clonotype was found many times. This chain uses TRBV20-1 with TRBJ1-1; possible D gene TRBD1, 5 bases. The germline V gene has CDR1 DFQATT and CDR2 SNEGSKA (reference sequence). The CDR3 covers 16 residues. V dropped 0 bases and J dropped 8 bases, with 22 bases sitting between them. CDR3 in DNA: TGCAGTGCTAGAGATATTTCCGGAGGGCGGGGGAGCGAAGCTTTCTTT. Protein sequence: CSARDISGGRGSEAFF.

The chain carries TRBV19 and TRBJ2-2, with a tentative D call TRBD1 (6 bases). V shed 5 bases and J shed 3 bases, with 10 bases lying between them. This CDR3 is 14 amino acids long. Germline values: CDR1 LNHDA, CDR2 SQIVND (reference sequence). The CDR3 nucleotides read TGTGCCAGTAGTCCGGACAGTGACACCGGGGAGCTGTTTTTT. Translating it yields CASSPDSDTGELFF. Full variable domain (outside the CDR3, taken from reference TRBV19 and TRBJ2-2): DGGITQSPKYLFRKEGQNVTLSCEQNLNHDAMYWYRQDPGQGLRLIYYSQIVNDFQKGDIAEGYSVSREKKESFPLTVTSAQKNPTAFYLCASSPDSDTGELFFGEGSRLTVL.

At least ten counts were recorded for this clonotype. V gene TRBV10-3 combines with J gene TRBJ1-2; no reliable D call. Germline assignment: CDR1 ENHRY and CDR2 SYGVKD. V gave up 5 bases and J gave up 4 bases, with 8 bases separating them. The CDR3 totals 12 residues. CDR3 bases: TGTGCCATCAGTCAGGAGACCTATGGCTACACCTTC. This codes for CAISQETYGYTF.

Ten or more counts support this clonotype. At one of its ends the junction is not consistent with the germline gene, which may arise from a read error. In DNA, the CDR3 is TGCGCCAGCAGCCCACAGGGGTCTGGGGCCAACGTCCTGACTTTC. The encoded protein is CASSPQGSGANVLTF. The chain combines TRBV18 with TRBJ2-6; 7 bases are shared with TRBD1. Germline lookup yields CDR1 KGHSH and CDR2 LQKENI. The CDR3 totals 15 residues.

The chain uses TRBV7-2 and TRBJ2-7; possibly TRBD2 for D (7 bases). Trimming took off 0 bases at V and 5 bases at J, with 11 bases between the two ends. The germline CDR1 and CDR2 sequences are SGHTA and FQGNSA. CDR3 length: 14 residues. In DNA, the CDR3 is TGTGCCAGCAGCTTAGCGGGGGGGCCCCACGAGCAGTACGTC. Translated: CASSLAGGPHEQYV.

This chain links TRBV4-2 with TRBJ2-2; TRBD2 matches at 14 bases. CDR1 and CDR2 (germline): LGHNA, YNFKEQ. The CDR3 consists of 19 residues. V shed 2 bases, J shed 4 bases, and the junction held 9 bases outside the gene matches. CDR3 DNA sequence: TGTGCCAGCAGCCAAAAGGGGACTAGCGGGGGATTAGGCACCGGGGAGCTGTTTTTT. It codes for CASSQKGTSGGLGTGELFF.

This chain links TRBV25-1 with TRBJ1-5; maybe TRBD1 (6 bases). CDR1 is MGHDK, CDR2 SYGVNS, per germline. The germline V and J ends were trimmed by 4 bases and 2 bases, with 9 bases remaining between them. The CDR3 has 14 amino acids. This chain's CDR3 is CASSGRGRNQPQHF. The CDR3 nucleotides read TGTGCCAGCAGTGGCAGGGGACGCAATCAGCCCCAGCATTTT.

Only a few counts were recorded for this clonotype. The chain recombines TRBV4-3 with TRBJ2-4, with a weak D call TRBD2 (5 bases). Per germline, CDR1 LGHNA and CDR2 YSLEER. The ends were cut back, 0 bases at V and 10 bases at J, with 16 bases in the middle. The CDR3 covers 15 residues. The CDR3 reads CASSQDARVLGIQYF. The DNA for the CDR3 is TGCGCCAGCAGCCAAGATGCGCGGGTCCTCGGGATTCAGTACTTC.

This clonotype has a handful of counts. J is TRBJ2-7 and V is TRBV10-3; D is possibly TRBD1 (5 bases). CDR1 and CDR2 (germline): ENHRY, SYGVKD. Trimming removed 3 bases from V and 4 bases from J, with 7 bases in between. The CDR3 extends over 12 amino acids. This CDR3 reads CAISDDSYEQYV. The CDR3, as DNA: TGTGCCATCAGTGACGACAGTTACGAGCAGTACGTC.

The gene calls are TRBV6-2 or TRBV6-3 and TRBJ1-5, with TRBD1 matching 9 bases. J gave up 0 bases and V 2 bases, and 2 bases lay outside the gene matches. The CDR3 runs 16 residues. From germline, CDR1 is MNHEY and CDR2 SVGEGT. CDR3 sequence: CASSYGTGPSNQPQHF. CDR3 in DNA: TGTGCCAGCAGTTACGGGACAGGGCCTAGCAATCAGCCCCAGCATTTT.

In this sample, this clonotype turned up a few times. The J gene is TRBJ2-2, the V gene TRBV6-5; 7 nucleotides match TRBD2. Germline V gene data show CDR1 as MNHEY and CDR2 as SVGAGI. The CDR3 sequence is 15 residues long. V lost 6 bases, J lost 6 bases, and 10 bases stayed unmatched. The CDR3 DNA is TGTGCCAGCAGCCGCACTGAGACTAGCTCCGGGGAGCTGTTTTTT. Residues: CASSRTETSSGELFF.

This clonotype was seen at least ten times. J is TRBJ2-2 and V is TRBV5-1; no clear D gene. CDR1 and CDR2 from the germline V gene are SGHRS and YFSETQ. The CDR3 is 19 residues long. V was clipped by 0 bases and J by 4 bases, with 22 bases between them. Here the CDR3 reads CASSLGTASDIRGTGELFF. The CDR3 DNA is TGCGCCAGCAGCTTGGGTACTGCCTCAGACATCCGAGGCACCGGGGAGCTGTTTTTT.